The source of this T cell receptor beta chain is a study of control samples from healthy donors and cancer patients. Data came from immunoSEQ multiplex PCR; TCRdb stores just in-frame clones and leaves some out. The sample holds about 63,000 clones, over 75% seen once. This clone was seen more than once but under ten times. Sequenced sample: blood. The origin of this receptor is a man between 35 and 55 years old in good health.

In DNA form, the CDR3 reads TGTGCCAGCAGGTTGTCGTACAGGGCGGATTCACCCCTCCACTTT. It specifies CASRLSYRADSPLHF. V is TRBV2 and J is TRBJ1-6, with a possible D match to TRBD1 (6 bases). Trimming took 6 bases from V and 8 from J, leaving 17 bases between them. The CDR3 is 15 amino acids. Germline V gene sequence: CDR1 SNHLY, CDR2 FYNNEI.